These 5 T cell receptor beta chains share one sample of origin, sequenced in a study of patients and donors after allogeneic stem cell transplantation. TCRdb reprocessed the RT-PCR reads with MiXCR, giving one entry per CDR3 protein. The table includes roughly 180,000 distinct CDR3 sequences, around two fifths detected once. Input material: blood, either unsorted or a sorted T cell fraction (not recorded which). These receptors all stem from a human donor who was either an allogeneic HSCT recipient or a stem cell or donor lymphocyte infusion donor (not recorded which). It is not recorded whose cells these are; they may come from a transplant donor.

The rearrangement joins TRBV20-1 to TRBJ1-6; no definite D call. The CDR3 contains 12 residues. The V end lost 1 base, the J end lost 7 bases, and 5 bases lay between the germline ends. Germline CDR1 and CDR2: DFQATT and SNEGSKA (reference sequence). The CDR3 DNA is TGCAGTGCTAGAGTGGTGAATTCACCCCTCCACTTT. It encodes CSARVVNSPLHF.

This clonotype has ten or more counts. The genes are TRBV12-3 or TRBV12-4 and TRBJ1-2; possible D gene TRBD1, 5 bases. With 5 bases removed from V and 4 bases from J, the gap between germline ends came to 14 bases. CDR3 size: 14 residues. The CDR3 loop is CASSLSGQIYGYTF. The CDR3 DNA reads TGTGCCAGCAGTCTTTCGGGGCAGATCTATGGCTACACCTTC.

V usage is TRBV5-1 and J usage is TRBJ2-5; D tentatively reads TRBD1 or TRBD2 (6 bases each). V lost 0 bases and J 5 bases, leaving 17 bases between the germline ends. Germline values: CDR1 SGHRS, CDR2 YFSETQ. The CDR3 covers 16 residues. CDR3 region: CASSLGLSGARETQYF. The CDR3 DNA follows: TGCGCCAGCAGCTTGGGACTCTCGGGGGCGCGGGAGACCCAGTACTTC.

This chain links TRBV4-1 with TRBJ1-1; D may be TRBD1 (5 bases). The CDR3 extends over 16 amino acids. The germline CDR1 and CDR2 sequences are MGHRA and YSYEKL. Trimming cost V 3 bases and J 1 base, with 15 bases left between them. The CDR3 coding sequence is TGCGCCAGCAGCCATGCCCGGGACCTAAAGAACACTGAAGCTTTCTTT. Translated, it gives CASSHARDLKNTEAFF.

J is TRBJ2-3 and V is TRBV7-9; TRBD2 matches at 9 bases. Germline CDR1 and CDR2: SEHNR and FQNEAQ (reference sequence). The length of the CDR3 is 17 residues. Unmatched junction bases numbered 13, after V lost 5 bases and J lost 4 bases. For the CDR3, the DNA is TGTGCCAGCAGCACAGGCGTCGCGGGAGGGCCCCCAGATACGCAGTATTTT. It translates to CASSTGVAGGPPDTQYF.